This T cell receptor beta chain is from a study of Ad26.COV2.S vaccination and SARS-CoV-2 variants (dated by TCRdb to the early 2020s). Notes on the research overall: Donors in the vaccine arm were drawn from COV1001, a phase I-IIa trial of Ad26.COV2.S in healthy adults that was multicentre, randomized, double-blind and placebo-controlled. Ad26.COV2.S was administered intramuscularly at a dose of 5x10^10 or 1x10^11 viral particles, either as one shot or as two shots given 56 days apart. The specificity and breadth of SARS-CoV-2-reactive T cell receptors after Ad26.COV2.S vaccination were assessed by TCRbeta repertoire sequencing. A total of 32 samples were included in the TCR-sequenced set, comprising around 19 Ad26.COV2.S vaccine recipients, 5 placebo recipients and 8 SARS-CoV-2 convalescent individuals. Trial participants were randomized into five groups of five, in which low-dose or high-dose Ad26.COV2.S was given once or twice, or placebo was given on both occasions. Investigators did not know the trial group allocation while performing experiments and assessing outcomes. What the authors observed across the whole study: Non-spike TCR breadth was comparable between vaccine and placebo recipients, consistent with the vaccine containing only spike. According to the authors, total T cell responses may have been underestimated by the TCR breadth and depth analyses. Substantial breadth of spike-specific CD8+ and CD4+ T cell responses was reported after vaccination. Ad26.COV2.S recipients had higher spike-specific TCR breadth than placebo recipients (P = 0.0014). Comparing responses between vaccine doses or regimens was not something the study was powered to do.

The immunoSEQ Assay was the method used to sequence TCRbeta CDR3 regions. After extraction, genomic DNA underwent amplification by bias-controlled multiplex PCR, followed by high-throughput sequencing. As for the authors' bioinformatics: To quantify the absolute abundance of every unique TCRbeta CDR3 region, sequences were collapsed and filtered. T cell fraction was estimated by normalizing TCRbeta template counts to usable DNA, with usable DNA measured through amplification of reference genes found in all nucleated cells. Repertoire TCRs were annotated as SARS-CoV-2-specific when V gene, CDR3 amino acid sequence and J gene were exactly matched to a known reactive TCR set. The reference SARS-CoV-2 TCR set was obtained from MIRA and was filtered for enrichment in COVID-19-positive ImmuneCODE repertoires, whereby public or cross-reactive TCRs were removed. Based on the MIRA antigens, annotated TCRs were further analysed at the level of specific ORF or position within ORF. Depth was the summed frequency of annotated unique rearrangements, while breadth was defined as annotated unique rearrangements over total unique productive rearrangements. Two-sided Wilcoxon rank-sum tests were used to compare TCR breadth between groups. TCRdb stores this immuneACCESS table with in-frame sequences only. Part of the clones is absent; in the studies checked, under half of the shortfall reflects unresolved V genes, and no reason is known for the rest. The DNA was the basis for D and trimming; V, J and clone size are from that table. The sample records some 450,000 clones, roughly 91% of which are singletons. The leading ten clones occupy roughly 3.9% of the sample.

The treatment or condition label for this specimen denotes: approximately 18 received Ad26.COV2.S at low or high dose, single or two shots; about 5 received placebo; per-sample allocation not given. For vaccine and placebo recipients, repertoires were sequenced using samples collected on day 63 after the first injection. In Cohort 1b, around 25 adults aged 18-55 years were enrolled at a single site in Boston, USA, between 29 July and 7 August 2020. As a vaccine, Ad26.COV2.S was a replication-incompetent adenovirus type 26 vector that expressed a prefusion-stabilized SARS-CoV-2 spike protein derived from the original Wuhan strain. About this clone itself: Its antigen is unknown. Nothing much larger sits one base from this clone, and base qualities are not available.

The germline V gene encodes CDR1 MGHDK and CDR2 SYGVNS. The CDR3 runs 15 residues from the cysteine to the phenylalanine. Here the CDR3 DNA is all that survives: 45 bases in frame from base 1. From V the trimming removes 6 bases and from J it removes 2 bases, while the gene matches leave 4 bases of the junction unaccounted for. This TCR derives from a person between 18 and 59 years old who received the Ad26.COV2.S COVID-19 vaccine or a placebo. The source material was peripheral blood, sampled in a trial of Ad26.COV2.S vaccine versus placebo. Recombination connected TRBV25-1 to TRBJ2-3, with 11 central nucleotides matching TRBD2. The CDR3 region: CASSDSGRATDTQYF. In nucleotide form, the sequence is TGTGCCAGCAGCGATAGCGGGAGGGCCACAGATACGCAGTATTTT.